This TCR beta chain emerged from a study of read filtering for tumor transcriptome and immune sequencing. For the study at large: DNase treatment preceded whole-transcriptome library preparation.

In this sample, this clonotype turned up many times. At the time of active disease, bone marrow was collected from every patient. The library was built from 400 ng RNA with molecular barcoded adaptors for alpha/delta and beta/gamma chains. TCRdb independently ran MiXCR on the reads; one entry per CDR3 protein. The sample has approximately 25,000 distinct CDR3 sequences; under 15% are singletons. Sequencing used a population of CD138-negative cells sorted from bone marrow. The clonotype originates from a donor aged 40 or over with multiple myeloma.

CDR3 nucleotides: TGTGCCAGCAGCCAAGCTCAGAGCCAGGCCAATGGCTACACCTTC. Protein sequence: CASSQAQSQANGYTF. The chain joins TRBV3-1 to TRBJ1-2; D unclear. The CDR3 is 15 amino acids. Looked up from germline, CDR1 is LGHDT and CDR2 is YNNKEL (reference sequence). V lost 1 base to trimming and J lost 6 bases, with 15 bases between them.